The clone carrying this TCR beta chain was observed once. Its specificity is not known. The data are from a study of shared clonotypes between healthy human individuals. General study findings and limits: Incomplete sequencing of sorted subsets was indicated by rarefaction despite large depth. What naive subsets generally showed was a larger estimated richness than memory subsets showed.

This CDR3 region has 15 residues. The ends were cut back, 7 bases at V and 0 bases at J, with 10 bases in the middle. CDR1 and CDR2 from the germline V gene are SGHTA and FQGNSA. Sequencing was performed with immunoSEQ multiplex PCR; in TCRdb, only in-frame clones are kept and a portion is missing. The table includes approximately 1,500,000 clones, approximately 98% detected once. The genes are TRBV7-2 and TRBJ2-6; no reliable D call. Sequences were obtained from naive CD4+ T cells sorted from blood. Regarding subset: CD45RA+ positively selected. The source of this sequence is a man aged 30 to 45 in good health. CDR3: CASIPRFSGANVLTF. For the CDR3, the DNA is TGTGCCAGCATCCCGAGGTTCTCTGGGGCCAACGTCCTGACTTTC.